A single sample is the source of the 12 T cell receptor beta chains below, sequenced in a study of T cell repertoires in cytomegalovirus infection. TCRdb recomputed calls from the reads with MiXCR, one row per CDR3 protein. The sample lists 100,000 to 150,000 distinct CDR3 sequences, approximately 24% occurring once. No cognate antigen is known for these TCRs. Sequenced: PBMCs, sequenced either directly or after in vitro stimulation (not recorded which). The receptors here all came from a human donor in good health (CMV status not recorded). Some clones in this sample may be carry-over from other donors' samples.

The genes are TRBV7-7 and TRBJ2-2, with D tentatively TRBD1 (6 bases). CDR3 length equals 14 residues. Germline CDR1 is SSHAT and CDR2 is FNYEAQ (reference sequence). V gave up 5 bases and J gave up 3 bases, with 10 bases separating them. The CDR3: CASSQGQDTGELFF. For the CDR3, the DNA is TGTGCCAGCAGCCAGGGGCAGGACACCGGGGAGCTGTTTTTT. The variable domain in full, with the rest retrieved from reference TRBV7-7 and TRBJ2-2, is GAGVSQSPRYKVTKRGQDVTLRCDPISSHATLYWYQQALGQGPEFLTYFNYEAQPDKSGLPSDRFSAERPEGSISTLTIQRTEQRDSAMYRCASSQGQDTGELFFGEGSRLTVL.

V is TRBV7-6 and J is TRBJ1-1; D is perhaps TRBD1 (6 bases). V shed 3 bases and J shed 0 bases, with 11 bases lying between them. The germline CDR1 and CDR2 sequences are SGHVS and FNYEAQ. The CDR3 totals 15 residues. CDR3 bases: TGTGCCAGCAGCTTTTGGGGACAATTGAACACTGAAGCTTTCTTT. Amino acid sequence: CASSFWGQLNTEAFF.

This chain links TRBV11-3 with TRBJ2-1, with D uncertain. The CDR3 spans 16 residues. The germline CDR1 and CDR2 sequences are SGHNT and YENEEA. Trimming stripped 1 base from V and 2 bases from J, with 12 bases between. The CDR3 loop is CASSLGSSIAYNEQFF. The CDR3 DNA follows: TGTGCCAGCAGCTTAGGTTCTAGTATAGCCTACAATGAGCAGTTCTTC.

This clonotype showed up just a few times. The chain has TRBV7-9 and TRBJ2-3; 14 positions match TRBD2. V was pared by 5 bases and J by 3 bases, with 4 bases of the junction left unmatched. CDR3 size: 16 residues. Germline CDR1 is SEHNR and CDR2 is FQNEAQ (reference sequence). The CDR3 nucleotides are TGTGCCAGCAGCGGGACTAGCGGGAGAAAGACAGATACGCAGTATTTT. This encodes CASSGTSGRKTDTQYF.

This clonotype was picked up a small number of times. The rearrangement links TRBV12-3 or TRBV12-4 to TRBJ1-3; D unresolved. V was clipped by 4 bases and J by 4 bases, with 8 bases between them. The CDR3 contains 13 residues. The CDR3 nucleotides read TGTGCCAGCAGTTCAACGACAGGAAACACCATATATTTT. Translating it yields CASSSTTGNTIYF.

The chain recombines TRBV4-3 with TRBJ2-3; no reliable D call. Germline-derived CDR1 and CDR2 are LGHNA and YSLEER. The CDR3 is 13 amino acids. V lost 5 bases to trimming and J lost 5 bases, with 11 bases between them. CDR3 DNA sequence: TGCGCCAGCAGCGGTACCAGCGAAGATACGCAGTATTTT. It yields the protein CASSGTSEDTQYF.

This clonotype was recorded a few times. The V and J genes are TRBV11-2 and TRBJ2-1; D is perhaps TRBD2 (5 bases). This CDR3 is 15 amino acids long. Germline lookup yields CDR1 SGHAT and CDR2 FQNNGV. V was shortened by 1 base and J by 4 bases, with 11 bases between the two germline ends. The CDR3: CASSLAPGTYNEQFF. The CDR3 DNA reads TGTGCCAGCAGCTTAGCTCCGGGAACATACAATGAGCAGTTCTTC.

The table lists this clonotype with a few counts. As DNA, the CDR3 is TGTGCCAGCAGCTTAGGCCTCGGCAGGGCTCACGGGGAGCTGTTTTTT. Translating gives CASSLGLGRAHGELFF. The genes are TRBV13 and TRBJ2-2; weak D call: TRBD1 (5 bases). V lost 0 bases and J lost 7, with 15 bases in between. Germline values: CDR1 PRHDT, CDR2 FYEKMQ (reference sequence). The CDR3 runs 16 residues.

The chain has TRBV14 and TRBJ2-4; D gene uncertain. The CDR3 consists of 14 residues. The germline V gene encodes CDR1 SGHDN and CDR2 FVKESK. Trimming pared 3 bases from V and 1 base from J, leaving 7 bases between. The CDR3 bases are TGTGCCAGCAGCCACCGGACGGCCAAAAACATTCAGTACTTC. This gives the protein CASSHRTAKNIQYF.

There are a few counts of this clonotype. The rearrangement uses TRBV6-6 and TRBJ1-2, with D possibly being TRBD1 (6 bases). Trimming left V 6 bases short and J 8 bases short, with 19 bases between. The germline V gene has CDR1 MNHNY and CDR2 SVGAGI (reference sequence). The CDR3 totals 14 residues. The CDR3 protein is CASSPWGAAGGYTF. DNA for the CDR3: TGTGCCAGCAGCCCTTGGGGGGCAGCGGGGGGCTACACCTTC.

This chain joins TRBV12-3 or TRBV12-4 and TRBJ2-1; TRBD2 is a possible D gene (5 bases). The CDR3 consists of 14 residues. V was trimmed by 1 base and J by 7 bases, leaving 11 bases between them. CDR3 amino acids: CASSLVGVENEQFF. CDR3 nucleotide sequence: TGTGCCAGCAGTTTAGTGGGAGTCGAAAATGAGCAGTTCTTC.

This clonotype was detected a few times. The chain uses TRBV12-3 or TRBV12-4 and TRBJ2-1, with 11 bases lining up with TRBD2. The CDR3 has 15 residues. The trim removed 6 bases at V and 9 bases at J, leaving 10 bases unmatched. CDR3: CASSPRLAGLGEQFF. The DNA of the CDR3 is TGTGCCAGCAGCCCCCGACTAGCGGGATTAGGTGAGCAGTTCTTC.